A selection of T cell receptor beta chains follows, all from one sample in a study of shared clonotypes between healthy human individuals. Produced via immunoSEQ multiplex PCR; TCRdb's table is partial and in-frame only. Seen here are around 370,000 clones, about 97% observed once, and the top ten hold less than 0.35%. The source material was memory CD8+ T cells sorted from blood. The receptors originated from a man aged 25 to 45 in good health. Each CDR3 is given with its conserved first and last residue. D genes are given only for firm matches.

D,V,J,CDR3
.,TRBV7-2,TRBJ2-7,CASSLTAYEQYF
.,TRBV7-2,TRBJ1-1,CASSLGGAQYTEAFF
.,TRBV19,TRBJ1-5,CASSIWGGDQPQHF
.,TRBV12-1,TRBJ2-7,CASSERGPGYEQYF
TRBD1,TRBV6-1,TRBJ1-1,CASRLTGGPEAFF
TRBD1,TRBV28,TRBJ1-4,CASSLRDSRNEKLFF
.,TRBV7-2,TRBJ2-7,CASSLAFESYEQYF
.,TRBV10-3,TRBJ2-7,CAISERAIYEQYF
TRBD1,TRBV7-8,TRBJ1-3,CASSLGGNRGSSGNTIYF
.,TRBV19,TRBJ2-3,CASSIRTSTDTQYF
.,TRBV27,TRBJ1-5,CASSLGPGAQHF
TRBD1,TRBV2,TRBJ2-5,CASSQDRGRQETQYF
.,TRBV2,TRBJ1-1,CASSGGGSGSTEAFF
.,TRBV13,TRBJ2-1,CASSLSTGVGDNEQFF
.,TRBV5-1,TRBJ2-5,CASSSTLMETQYF
.,TRBV19,TRBJ2-6,CASSIQGGANVLTF
TRBD2,TRBV28,TRBJ2-7,CASSLTTSGRSEQYF
.,TRBV2,TRBJ1-5,CASSARRSNQPQHF
.,TRBV6-6,TRBJ2-7,CASRQVSGPYEQYF
.,TRBV11-2,TRBJ1-2,CASSLASEYGYTF
.,TRBV5-3,TRBJ2-7,CARPLASVHYEQYF
TRBD1,TRBV19,TRBJ1-1,CASSPGTGNTEAFF
.,TRBV6-5,TRBJ1-2,CASSYREGGGYTF
TRBD1,TRBV7-3,TRBJ2-3,CASSLGQGADTQYF
.,TRBV5-1,TRBJ2-7,CASSPSTVTYEQYF
TRBD1,TRBV28,TRBJ2-1,CASSEDRGTYNEQFF
.,TRBV2,TRBJ2-7,CASSELGYEQYF
TRBD1,TRBV5-1,TRBJ2-2,CASSPTGPTNTGELFF
TRBD2,TRBV11-2,TRBJ2-1,CASRGRLAGVPSYNEQFF
TRBD2,TRBV6-6,TRBJ2-3,CASGSRTSGFTDTQYF
.,TRBV6-1,TRBJ2-7,CASRSGPITYEQYF
.,TRBV9,TRBJ1-3,CASSLTAGNTIYF
.,TRBV6-5,TRBJ1-2,CASSQGFNYGYTF
.,TRBV5-1,TRBJ1-4,CASSVNRAGNEKLFF
.,TRBV28,TRBJ2-5,CASSLVRETQYF
TRBD2,TRBV2,TRBJ2-5,CASSDEDPSGSGETQYF
TRBD1,TRBV28,TRBJ1-5,CASRPTGGGNQPQHF
.,TRBV5-5,TRBJ2-5,CASSHGALGETQYF
TRBD1,TRBV27,TRBJ1-1,CASSNRDRRTEAFF